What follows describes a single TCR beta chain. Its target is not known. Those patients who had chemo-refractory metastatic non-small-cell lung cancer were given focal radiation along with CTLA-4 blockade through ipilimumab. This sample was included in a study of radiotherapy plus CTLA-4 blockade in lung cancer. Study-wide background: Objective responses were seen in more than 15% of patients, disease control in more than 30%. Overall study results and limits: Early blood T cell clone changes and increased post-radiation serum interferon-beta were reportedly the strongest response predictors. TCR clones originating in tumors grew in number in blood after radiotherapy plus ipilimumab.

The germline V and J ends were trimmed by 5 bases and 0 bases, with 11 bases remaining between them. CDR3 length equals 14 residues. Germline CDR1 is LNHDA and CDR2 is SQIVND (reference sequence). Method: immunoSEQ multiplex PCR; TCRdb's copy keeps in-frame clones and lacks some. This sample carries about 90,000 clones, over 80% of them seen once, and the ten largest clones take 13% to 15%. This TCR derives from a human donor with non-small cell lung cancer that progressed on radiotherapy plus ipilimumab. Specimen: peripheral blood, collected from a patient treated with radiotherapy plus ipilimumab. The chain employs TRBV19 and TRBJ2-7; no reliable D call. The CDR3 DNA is TGTGCCAGTAGTTTGGGATCATACTCCTACGAGCAGTACTTC. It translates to CASSLGSYSYEQYF. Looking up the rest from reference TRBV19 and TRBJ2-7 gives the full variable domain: DGGITQSPKYLFRKEGQNVTLSCEQNLNHDAMYWYRQDPGQGLRLIYYSQIVNDFQKGDIAEGYSVSREKKESFPLTVTSAQKNPTAFYLCASSLGSYSYEQYFGPGTRLTVT.